This TCR beta chain derives from a study of T cell responses to AZD1222 COVID-19 vaccine. CDR3 size: 15 residues. V lost 2 bases and J lost 0, with 8 bases in between. CDR1 is KGHSH, CDR2 LQKENI, per germline. A remark on this clone: Its antigen is not identified.

Study-level points and caveats: Mapped onto spike, vaccine-associated CD4 TCRs spanned it and were dominant at 160-218 and 743-854. A mostly white British donor set with more females was recruited, and clonal diversity was possibly underestimated.

Assay used: immunoSEQ multiplex PCR; TCRdb lists only in-frame clones, some missing. The table shows about 81,000 clones, with under 95% occurring only once. The clonotype originates from an adult who received the AZD1222 COVID-19 vaccine. The specimen comprised peripheral blood, sampled 28 days after the second AZD1222 dose. V and J are TRBV18 and TRBJ1-3; D call uncertain. The CDR3: CASSPETSSGNTIYF. In DNA, the CDR3 is TGTGCCAGCTCACCAGAGACAAGCTCTGGAAACACCATATATTTT.